The rows below give T cell receptor beta chains drawn from one sample of a study of blood T cell repertoires in COVID-19. The data were produced by immunoSEQ multiplex PCR, yet TCRdb's version contains in-frame clones alone and is incomplete. This table has about 120,000 clones, around 80% appearing once. The specimen sequenced was peripheral blood. The receptors shown here come from a man aged 50-60 years with acute or convalescent COVID-19. Both conserved end residues are trimmed from each CDR3.

TRBJ1-4 | TRBV19 | ASSGQANEKLF
TRBJ2-3 | TRBV12-5 | ASGLVTSGGRADTQY
TRBJ2-1 | TRBV7-2 | ASSLTGVAYNEQF
TRBJ2-1 | TRBV12-3/TRBV12-4 | ASSLDVDEQF
TRBJ2-7 | TRBV5-1 | ASSSGLAGVMEQY
TRBJ1-4 | TRBV28 | ASSPEAGGVTNEKLF
TRBJ2-2 | TRBV20-1 | SASSGRAEGGELF
TRBJ2-7 | TRBV28 | ASSPPGYEQY
TRBJ2-1 | TRBV6-5 | ASSYNLANEQF
TRBJ1-2 | TRBV5-1 | ASSTRQGSYGYT
TRBJ2-7 | TRBV11-2 | ASSTYHFSYEQY
TRBJ2-3 | TRBV5-6 | ASSLLLEGNTDTQY
TRBJ2-2 | TRBV27 | ASGDYQNTGELF
TRBJ1-1 | TRBV9 | ASSVGSGGTEAF